This is a list of T cell receptor beta chains from one sample in a study of cytomegalovirus exposure and HLA in healthy donors. The method was immunoSEQ multiplex PCR; TCRdb's version includes in-frame clones alone and lacks a portion of them. This table holds more than 60,000 clones, 96% found once. The sample comprised PBMCs. The origin of the receptors is a woman under 30 in good health and CMV-seropositive. The CDR3 runs from the conserved cysteine through the conserved F or W. D genes are given only for firm matches. Not every row has a clone size; where given, it reads once, few, many or a size class.

v_gene	d_gene	abundance	j_gene	CDR3nt	CDR3aa
TRBV2	TRBD2	.	TRBJ2-4	TGTGCCAGCACAACTAGCGGAGAGAAAAACATTCAGTACTTC	CASTTSGEKNIQYF
TRBV28	TRBD1	.	TRBJ1-3	TGTGCCAGCAGTTTACCGGGACAGGGATCCGAAAACACCATATATTTT	CASSLPGQGSENTIYF
TRBV7-2	.	few	TRBJ1-5	TGTGCCAGCAGCTGGGGCACCAATCAGCCCCAGCATTTT	CASSWGTNQPQHF
TRBV6-4	TRBD1	.	TRBJ2-3	TGTGCCAGCAGTCAAGGGACAGGGGGCGCAGATACGCAGTATTTT	CASSQGTGGADTQYF
TRBV7-8	.	.	TRBJ2-5	TGTGCCAGCAGCCCAGACTCAGGGCCTGCTGGGGAGACCCAGTACTTC	CASSPDSGPAGETQYF
TRBV11-2	.	.	TRBJ2-3	TGTGCCAGCAGCTTAGCGGGGGGCACAGATACGCAGTATTTT	CASSLAGGTDTQYF
TRBV4-3	TRBD2	.	TRBJ2-2	TGCGCCAGCAGCCGACTAGCGGGAGTGGGCGGGGAGCTGTTTTTT	CASSRLAGVGGELFF
TRBV5-1	TRBD1	.	TRBJ2-3	TGCGCCAGCAGCTACTACGGACAGGGGAGCACAGATACGCAGTATTTT	CASSYYGQGSTDTQYF
TRBV11-3	TRBD2	once	TRBJ2-3	TGTGCCAGCAGCCGGGCCCGGGGAGGGGTACGCACAGATACGCAGTATTTT	CASSRARGGVRTDTQYF
TRBV19	.	.	TRBJ1-5	TGTGCCAGTAGTATGGGGGGAAGGCTTGGCAATCAGCCCCAGCATTTT	CASSMGGRLGNQPQHF
TRBV19	TRBD1	few	TRBJ2-1	TGTGCCAGTAGTGGCCGGGGGACAGGGTCGTTCTTC	CASSGRGTGSFF